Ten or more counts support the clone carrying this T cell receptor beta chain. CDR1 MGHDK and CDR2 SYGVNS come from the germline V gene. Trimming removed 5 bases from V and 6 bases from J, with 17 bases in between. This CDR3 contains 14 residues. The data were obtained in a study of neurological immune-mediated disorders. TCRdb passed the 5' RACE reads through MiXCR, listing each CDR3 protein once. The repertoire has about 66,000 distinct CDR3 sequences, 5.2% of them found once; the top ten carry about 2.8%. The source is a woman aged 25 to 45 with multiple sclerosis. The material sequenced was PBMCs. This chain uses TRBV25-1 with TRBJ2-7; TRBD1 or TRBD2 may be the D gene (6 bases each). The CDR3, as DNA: TGTGCCAGCAGTCAGGGGACTGTAATGGGCGAGCAGTACTTC. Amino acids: CASSQGTVMGEQYF.